This T cell receptor (beta chain) is from a study of blood T cell repertoires in COVID-19. Study overall: Sample material is recorded as cDNA or gDNA derived from T cells, B-cell-depleted T cells, or PBMCs.

Clones were read by immunoSEQ multiplex PCR, and TCRdb kept only the in-frame ones, dropping some. The sample has over 70,000 clones, roughly 89% seen once; the top ten hold about 4.3%. V lost 5 bases to trimming and J lost 7 bases; unmatched junction nucleotides: 17. The germline gives CDR1 SNHLY, CDR2 FYNNEI. The CDR3 is made up of 17 amino acids. The chain carries TRBV2 and TRBJ2-7; 10 bases match TRBD1. The origin of this receptor is an elderly woman with active or convalescent COVID-19. Sequencing used peripheral blood. This chain's CDR3 is CASSIGTGAGISREQYF. The CDR3 coding sequence is TGTGCCAGCAGTATTGGGACAGGGGCCGGAATTAGTAGGGAGCAGTACTTC.